Below are 8 T cell receptor beta chains sequenced from a single sample in a study of lymphopenia after photon versus proton radiotherapy. Clones were sequenced by immunoSEQ multiplex PCR, and TCRdb holds only the in-frame ones, with some missing. The sample holds over 10,000 clones; 88% are singletons and the top ten take 3.5%. Source: peripheral blood, taken from a patient treated with photon-based radiotherapy. Every receptor here comes from a man between 60 and 75 years old with pancreatic cancer.

The V gene is TRBV28, the J gene TRBJ2-2; D is ambiguous. Trimming cost V 7 bases and J 5 bases, with 14 bases left between them. Germline CDR1 is MDHEN and CDR2 is SYDVKM. CDR3 size: 14 residues. DNA for the CDR3: TGTGCCAGCAAGCCGGTCACGCGGACCGGGGAGCTGTTTTTT. This sequence encodes CASKPVTRTGELFF.

This clone was observed a few times. The chain uses TRBV29-1 and TRBJ2-5, with TRBD2 matching 10 bases. After removal of 3 bases from V and 4 bases from J, the junction contained 5 bases not matched to a gene. The germline gives CDR1 SQVTM, CDR2 ANQGSEA. The CDR3 totals 14 residues. Here the CDR3 reads CSVDWPSGGETQYF. CDR3 nucleotide sequence: TGCAGCGTTGACTGGCCTAGCGGGGGAGAGACCCAGTACTTC.

This clone was counted once. The chain is built from TRBV5-1 and TRBJ2-7; 7 bases align to TRBD1. V gave up 2 bases and J gave up 4 bases; unmatched junction bases: 6. Germline lookup yields CDR1 SGHRS and CDR2 YFSETQ. The CDR3 sequence is 14 residues long. CDR3 loop: CASSLQGRTYEQYF. The CDR3 nucleotides read TGCGCCAGCAGCTTACAGGGGCGGACGTACGAGCAGTACTTC.

The chain joins TRBV30 to TRBJ1-1; D not resolved. This CDR3 is 11 amino acids long. Looked up from germline, CDR1 is GTSNPN and CDR2 is SVGIG (reference sequence). V lost 1 base to trimming and J lost 9 bases, with 9 bases between them. The CDR3 DNA is TGTGCCTGGAGTGAGAATTTTCAAGCTTTCTTT. Amino acid sequence: CAWSENFQAFF.

The chain carries TRBV5-5 and TRBJ1-2; 7 nucleotides agree with TRBD1. Germline CDR1 and CDR2: SGHKS and YYEKEE (reference sequence). After removal of 2 bases from V and 1 base from J, the junction contained 2 bases not matched to a gene. There are 14 residues in the CDR3. The CDR3 is CASSLRDSNYGYTF. As DNA, the CDR3 is TGTGCCAGCAGCTTAAGGGACAGTAACTATGGCTACACCTTC.

The chain recombines TRBV18 with TRBJ2-3, with TRBD1 matching 9 bases. V gave up 8 bases and J gave up 3 bases; unmatched junction bases: 3. The CDR3 runs 13 residues. CDR1 is KGHSH, CDR2 LQKENI, per germline. This CDR3 is CASTDRGTDTQYF. CDR3 sequence (DNA): TGTGCCAGCACGGACAGGGGTACAGATACGCAGTATTTT.

The J gene is TRBJ2-3, the V gene TRBV7-3, with D perhaps matching TRBD1 (5 bases). The CDR3 is 14 amino acids. Germline values: CDR1 SGHTA, CDR2 FQGTGA. The V end lost 5 bases, the J end lost 3 bases, and 12 bases lay between the germline ends. CDR3 DNA: TGTGCCAGCAGCGACCAGGGATCGACAGATACGCAGTATTTT. Amino acids: CASSDQGSTDTQYF. Variable domain in full (rest from reference TRBV7-3 and TRBJ2-3): GAGVSQTPSNKVTEKGKYVELRCDPISGHTALYWYRQSLGQGPEFLIYFQGTGAADDSGLPNDRFFAVRPEGSVSTLKIQRTERGDSAVYLCASSDQGSTDTQYFGPGTRLTVL.

The chain links TRBV29-1 to TRBJ2-1; TRBD2 matches 8 bases. CDR1 is SQVTM and CDR2 is ANQGSEA in the germline V gene. V lost 4 bases and J lost 9; bases outside the gene matches: 2. This CDR3 spans 11 amino acids. The CDR3 bases are TGCAGCGTTGGGGGGACTAGTGAGCAGTTCTTC. Its protein product is CSVGGTSEQFF.